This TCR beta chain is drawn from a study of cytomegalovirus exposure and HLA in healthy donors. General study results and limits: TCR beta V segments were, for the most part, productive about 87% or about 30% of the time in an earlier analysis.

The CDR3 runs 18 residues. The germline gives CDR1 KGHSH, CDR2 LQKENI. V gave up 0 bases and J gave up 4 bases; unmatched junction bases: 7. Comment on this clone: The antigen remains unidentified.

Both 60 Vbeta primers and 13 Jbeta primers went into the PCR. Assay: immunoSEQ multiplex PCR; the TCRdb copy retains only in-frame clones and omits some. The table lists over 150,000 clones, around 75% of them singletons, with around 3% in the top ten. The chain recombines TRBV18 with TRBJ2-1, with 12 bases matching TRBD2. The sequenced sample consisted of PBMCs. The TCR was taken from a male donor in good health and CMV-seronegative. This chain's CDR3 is CASSPPFTSGGNYNEQFF. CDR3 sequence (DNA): TGTGCCAGCTCACCACCGTTTACTAGCGGGGGGAATTACAATGAGCAGTTCTTC.